The sequence of this T cell receptor beta chain was determined in a study of T cell changes during pregnancy in multiple sclerosis. This CDR3 region has 18 residues. In germline, CDR1 is KGHSH, CDR2 LQKENI. Trimming cost V 3 bases and J 1 base, with 19 bases left between them. Data came from immunoSEQ multiplex PCR; TCRdb stores just in-frame clones and leaves some out. The data contain under 75,000 clones, around 92% of them singletons. The sequence came from a female donor with multiple sclerosis, enrolled in a pregnancy study. The sequencing used peripheral blood, collected in the first trimester of pregnancy. The chain recombines TRBV18 with TRBJ1-3, with D possibly TRBD1 on 6 matching bases. The CDR3, as DNA: TGTGCCAGCTCACCTAATCAACAGGGAAGGAGTTCTGGAAACACCATATATTTT. It encodes CASSPNQQGRSSGNTIYF.